This is a list of T cell receptor beta chains from one sample in a study of blood T cell repertoires in COVID-19. Repertoires were generated with immunoSEQ multiplex PCR, while TCRdb's copy carries only in-frame clones and drops some. The sample lists over 250,000 clones, roughly 80% occurring once. Sequencing was carried out using PBMCs or T cells enriched from blood (not recorded which). These receptors were obtained from a middle-aged man who had been exposed to COVID-19. CDR3s include the opening cysteine and the closing phenylalanine or tryptophan. D genes are given only for firm matches. A row's size may be missing; if present it is once, few, many or a size class.

CDR3 DNA,CDR3 protein,D gene,J gene,V gene,clone size
TGTGCCAGCAGCCAAGAAGGGGCCAAGTACTTC,CASSQEGAKYF,-,TRBJ2-4,TRBV3-1/TRBV3-2,-
TGTGCCAGTAGTACGACAGGGGGTGGTTCACCCCTCCACTTT,CASSTTGGGSPLHF,TRBD1,TRBJ1-6,TRBV19,-
TGTGCCAGCAGCTTTGACTTGCAGGGTCGGTACGAGCAGTACTTC,CASSFDLQGRYEQYF,-,TRBJ2-7,TRBV7-2,-
TGTGCCAGCAGCTCCCAGGGACTTAGCACCGGGGAGCTGTTTTTT,CASSSQGLSTGELFF,-,TRBJ2-2,TRBV11-3,once
TGTGCCAGCAGTTGGTCGGGGGGCAGTCAAGAGACCCAGTACTTC,CASSWSGGSQETQYF,-,TRBJ2-5,TRBV6-1,-
TGTGCCAGCAGCATTGAACTAGCGGGGAGGGGACAGTTCTTC,CASSIELAGRGQFF,TRBD2,TRBJ2-1,TRBV11-3,-
TGTGCCAGCTCACCTAACAGGGGTGAGGGCAATCAGCCCCAGCATTTT,CASSPNRGEGNQPQHF,TRBD1,TRBJ1-5,TRBV18,-
TGTGCCAGCAGCTTGGGTCAGGTGGACTATGGCTACACCTTC,CASSLGQVDYGYTF,-,TRBJ1-2,TRBV5-4,-
TGTGCCAGTAGTATAGATCTGGAGGAGACCCAGTACTTC,CASSIDLEETQYF,-,TRBJ2-5,TRBV19,-
TGTGCCAGCAGTTACTCCCTATCCCCCTACAATGAGCAGTTCTTC,CASSYSLSPYNEQFF,-,TRBJ2-1,TRBV6-6,-
TGTGCCAGCAGTGAATTTGGGCACGAGCAGTACTTC,CASSEFGHEQYF,-,TRBJ2-7,TRBV6-1,-
TGTGCCAGCAGACCGTTCGGAGTAGCAAACTACGAGCAGTACTTC,CASRPFGVANYEQYF,-,TRBJ2-7,TRBV7-2,few
TGTGCCAGTAGCCAGCCCGGTCGCCCGACGCGGGTAAACTATGGCTACACCTTC,CASSQPGRPTRVNYGYTF,-,TRBJ1-2,TRBV19,-
TGTGCCAGCAGCCCTGTGGGGGGGGGAAGCACAGATACGCAGTATTTT,CASSPVGGGSTDTQYF,TRBD2,TRBJ2-3,TRBV6-4,once
TGTGCCAGTGCGGCTAGGTGGGACACTGAAGCTTTCTTT,CASAARWDTEAFF,-,TRBJ1-1,TRBV19,-
TGCGCCAGCAGAAAAAGCGGAAATACCTACAATGAGCAGTTCTTC,CASRKSGNTYNEQFF,-,TRBJ2-1,TRBV5-1,-
TGTGCCAGCAGCCAAGACGGGGCATTCTCCACAGGGGTTCAGCCCCAGCATTTT,CASSQDGAFSTGVQPQHF,TRBD1,TRBJ1-5,TRBV4-2,-
TGTGCCATCAGTGCCAGTTCCGGGACTAGCGGGAGAACCGGGGAGCTGTTTTTT,CAISASSGTSGRTGELFF,TRBD2,TRBJ2-2,TRBV10-3,-
TGCGCCAGCAGTGATGCGGGAGTTACCGATACGCAGTATTTT,CASSDAGVTDTQYF,TRBD2,TRBJ2-3,TRBV10-1,-
TGTGCCAGCTCACCTCCCTCTCGGGGGACCGGAGCTGAAGCTTTCTTT,CASSPPSRGTGAEAFF,-,TRBJ1-1,TRBV18,-
TGTGCCAGCGGGATAGCGGGAGCGAACACCGGGGAGCTGTTTTTT,CASGIAGANTGELFF,TRBD2,TRBJ2-2,TRBV9,-
TGTGCCAGCACCAGACGGGGCACAGATACGCAGTATTTT,CASTRRGTDTQYF,-,TRBJ2-3,TRBV6-5,few
TGTGCCAGCAGTGACGGAGGGACAGAAGCCTATGGCTACACCTTC,CASSDGGTEAYGYTF,TRBD1,TRBJ1-2,TRBV6-4,-
TGTGCCATCAGCAACAGAGGGGGATATAGCAATCAGCCCCAGCATTTT,CAISNRGGYSNQPQHF,-,TRBJ1-5,TRBV10-3,-
TGTGCCAGCAGCTCTGTGTGGACTGGAATGCCCCAGCATTTT,CASSSVWTGMPQHF,-,TRBJ1-5,TRBV3-1/TRBV3-2,few
TGTGCCACCAACACCAACAGGGACAATAGCAATCAGCCCCAGCATTTT,CATNTNRDNSNQPQHF,-,TRBJ1-5,TRBV24-1,-
TGTGCCAGCAGCGATATAGGGGCTCCGAACACTGAAGCTTTCTTT,CASSDIGAPNTEAFF,-,TRBJ1-1,TRBV7-9,-
TGTGCCATCAGTCAATCGGGACTCCCCACAGATACGCAGTATTTT,CAISQSGLPTDTQYF,-,TRBJ2-3,TRBV10-3,-
TGTGCCAGTAGTAGGGCTCTCTTGGGCACCGGGGAGCTGTTTTTT,CASSRALLGTGELFF,-,TRBJ2-2,TRBV19,few
TGTGCCACAGCAGGGGGTATGAACACTGAAGCTTTCTTT,CATAGGMNTEAFF,TRBD1,TRBJ1-1,TRBV19,-
TGTGCCATCAGTGATTTAGCGGGAGGTGTCACAGATACGCAGTATTTT,CAISDLAGGVTDTQYF,TRBD2,TRBJ2-3,TRBV10-3,-
TGTGCCAGCCTCGAAAACAGGGGTAACACCGGGGAGCTGTTTTTT,CASLENRGNTGELFF,TRBD1,TRBJ2-2,TRBV18,-